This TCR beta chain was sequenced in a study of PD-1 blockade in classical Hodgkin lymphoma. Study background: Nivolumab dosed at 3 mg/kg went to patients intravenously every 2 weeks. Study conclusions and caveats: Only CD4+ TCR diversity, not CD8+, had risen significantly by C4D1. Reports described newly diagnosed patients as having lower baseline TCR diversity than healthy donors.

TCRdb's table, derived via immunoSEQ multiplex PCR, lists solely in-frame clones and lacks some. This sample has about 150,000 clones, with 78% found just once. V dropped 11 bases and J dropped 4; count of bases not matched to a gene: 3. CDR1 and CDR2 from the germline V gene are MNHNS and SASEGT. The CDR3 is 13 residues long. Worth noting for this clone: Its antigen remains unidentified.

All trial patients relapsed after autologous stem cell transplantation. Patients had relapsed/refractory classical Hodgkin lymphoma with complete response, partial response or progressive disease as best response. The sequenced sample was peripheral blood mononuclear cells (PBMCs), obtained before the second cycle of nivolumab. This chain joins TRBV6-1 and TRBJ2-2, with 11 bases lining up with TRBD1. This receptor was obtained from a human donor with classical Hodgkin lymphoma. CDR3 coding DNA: TGTGCCGGAGGACAGGGGGCCACCGGGGAGCTGTTTTTT. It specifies CAGGQGATGELFF.